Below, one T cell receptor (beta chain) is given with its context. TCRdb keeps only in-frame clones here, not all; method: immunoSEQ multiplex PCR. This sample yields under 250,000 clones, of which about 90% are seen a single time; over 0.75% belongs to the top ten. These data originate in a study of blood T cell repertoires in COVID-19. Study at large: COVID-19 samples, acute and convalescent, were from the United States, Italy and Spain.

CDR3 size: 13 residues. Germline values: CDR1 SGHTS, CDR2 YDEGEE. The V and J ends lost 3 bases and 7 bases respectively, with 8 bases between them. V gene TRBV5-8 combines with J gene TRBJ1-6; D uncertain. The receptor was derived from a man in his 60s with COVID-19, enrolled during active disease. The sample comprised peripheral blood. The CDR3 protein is CASSSLVNSPLHF. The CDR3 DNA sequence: TGTGCCAGCAGCTCCTTAGTGAATTCACCCCTCCACTTT.